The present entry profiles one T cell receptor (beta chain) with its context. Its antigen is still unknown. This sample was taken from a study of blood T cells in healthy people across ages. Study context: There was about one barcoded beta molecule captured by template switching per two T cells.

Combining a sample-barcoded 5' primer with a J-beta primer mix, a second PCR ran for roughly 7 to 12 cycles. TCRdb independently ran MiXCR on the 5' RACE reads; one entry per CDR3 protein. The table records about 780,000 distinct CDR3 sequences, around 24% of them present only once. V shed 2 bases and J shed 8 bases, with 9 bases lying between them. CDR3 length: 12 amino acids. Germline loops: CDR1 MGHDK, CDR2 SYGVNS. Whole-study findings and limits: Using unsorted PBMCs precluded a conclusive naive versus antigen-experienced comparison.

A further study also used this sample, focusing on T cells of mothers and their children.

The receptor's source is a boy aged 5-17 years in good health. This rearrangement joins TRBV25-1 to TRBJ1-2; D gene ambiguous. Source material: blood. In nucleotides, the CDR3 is TGTGCCAGCAGTGAACAGTGGCAGGGCTACACCTTC. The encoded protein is CASSEQWQGYTF.